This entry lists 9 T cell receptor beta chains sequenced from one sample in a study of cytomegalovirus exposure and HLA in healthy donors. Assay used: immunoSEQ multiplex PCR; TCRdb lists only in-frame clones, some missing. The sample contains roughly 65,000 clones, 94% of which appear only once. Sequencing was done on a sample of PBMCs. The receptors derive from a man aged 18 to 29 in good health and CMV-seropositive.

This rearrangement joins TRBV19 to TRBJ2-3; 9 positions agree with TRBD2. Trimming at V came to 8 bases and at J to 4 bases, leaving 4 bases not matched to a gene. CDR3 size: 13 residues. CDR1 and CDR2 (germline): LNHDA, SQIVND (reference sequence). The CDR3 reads CASAGGPADTQYF. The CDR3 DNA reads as TGTGCCAGTGCGGGGGGGCCGGCAGATACGCAGTATTTT.

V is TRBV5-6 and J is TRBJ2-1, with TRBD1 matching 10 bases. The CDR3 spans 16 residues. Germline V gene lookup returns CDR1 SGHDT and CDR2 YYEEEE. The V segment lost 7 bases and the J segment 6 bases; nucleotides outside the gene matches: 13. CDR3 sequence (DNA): TGTGCCAGCGCCCGGGACAGGGGAGGTCTGTTCAATGAGCAGTTCTTC. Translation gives CASARDRGGLFNEQFF.

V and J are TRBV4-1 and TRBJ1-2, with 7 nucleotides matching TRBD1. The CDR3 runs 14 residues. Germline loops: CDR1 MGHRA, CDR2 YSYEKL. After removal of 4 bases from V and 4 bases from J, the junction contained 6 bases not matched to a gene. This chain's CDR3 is CASSPLDRAYGYTF. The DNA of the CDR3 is TGCGCCAGCAGCCCTCTTGACAGGGCCTATGGCTACACCTTC.

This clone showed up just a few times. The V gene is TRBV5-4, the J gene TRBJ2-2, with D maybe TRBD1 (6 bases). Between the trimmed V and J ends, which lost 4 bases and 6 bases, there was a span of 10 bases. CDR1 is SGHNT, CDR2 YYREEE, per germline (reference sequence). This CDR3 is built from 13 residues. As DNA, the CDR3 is TGTGCCAGCAGCGTGGACAGTTCCGGGGAGCTGTTTTTT. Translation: CASSVDSSGELFF.

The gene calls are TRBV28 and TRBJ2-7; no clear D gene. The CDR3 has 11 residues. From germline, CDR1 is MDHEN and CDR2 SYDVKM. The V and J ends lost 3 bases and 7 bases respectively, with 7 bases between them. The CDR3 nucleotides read TGTGCCAGCAGTTTTTGGAGTGAGCAGTACTTC. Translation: CASSFWSEQYF.

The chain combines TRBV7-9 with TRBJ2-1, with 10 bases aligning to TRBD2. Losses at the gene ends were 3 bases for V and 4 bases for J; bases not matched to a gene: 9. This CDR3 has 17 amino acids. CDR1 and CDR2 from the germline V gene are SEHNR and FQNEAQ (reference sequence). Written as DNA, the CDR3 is TGTGCCAGCAGCTTCCGGACTAGCGGAGAGGATTACAATGAGCAGTTCTTC. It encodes CASSFRTSGEDYNEQFF. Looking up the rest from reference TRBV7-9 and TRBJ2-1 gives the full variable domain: DTGVSQNPRHKITKRGQNVTFRCDPISEHNRLYWYRQTLGQGPEFLTYFQNEAQLEKSRLLSDRFSAERPKGSFSTLEIQRTEQGDSAMYLCASSFRTSGEDYNEQFFGPGTRLTVL.

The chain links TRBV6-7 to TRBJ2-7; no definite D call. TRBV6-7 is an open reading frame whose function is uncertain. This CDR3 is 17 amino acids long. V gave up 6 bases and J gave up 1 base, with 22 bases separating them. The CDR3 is CASRSPLQPVPSYEQYF. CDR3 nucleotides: TGTGCCAGCAGGTCCCCTTTACAACCAGTGCCTTCCTACGAGCAGTACTTC.

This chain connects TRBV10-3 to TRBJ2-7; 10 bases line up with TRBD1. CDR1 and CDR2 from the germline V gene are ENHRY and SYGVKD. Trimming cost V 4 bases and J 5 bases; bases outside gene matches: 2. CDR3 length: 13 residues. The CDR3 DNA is TGTGCCATCAGTGCGACAGGGGGCGACGAGCAGTACTTC. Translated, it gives CAISATGGDEQYF.

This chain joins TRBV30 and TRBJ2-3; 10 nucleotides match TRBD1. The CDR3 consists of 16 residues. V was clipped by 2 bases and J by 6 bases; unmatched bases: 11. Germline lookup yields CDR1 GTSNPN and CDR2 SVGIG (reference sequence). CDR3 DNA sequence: TGTGCCTGGAGTTCGACTACCGGGACAGGGGTGGATACGCAGTATTTT. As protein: CAWSSTTGTGVDTQYF.